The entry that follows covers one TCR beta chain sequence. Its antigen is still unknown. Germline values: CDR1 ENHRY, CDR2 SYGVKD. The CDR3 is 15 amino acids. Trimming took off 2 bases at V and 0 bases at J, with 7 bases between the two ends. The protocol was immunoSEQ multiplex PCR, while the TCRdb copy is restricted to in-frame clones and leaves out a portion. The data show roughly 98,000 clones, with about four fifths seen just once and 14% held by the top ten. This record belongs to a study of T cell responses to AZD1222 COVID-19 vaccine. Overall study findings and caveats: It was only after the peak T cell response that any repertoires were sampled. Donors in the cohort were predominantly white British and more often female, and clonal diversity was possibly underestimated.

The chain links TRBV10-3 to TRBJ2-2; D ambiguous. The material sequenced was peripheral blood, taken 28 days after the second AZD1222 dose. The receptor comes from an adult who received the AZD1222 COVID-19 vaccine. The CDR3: CAISEDNANTGELFF. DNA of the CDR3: TGTGCCATCAGTGAGGATAACGCGAACACCGGGGAGCTGTTTTTT.